This T cell receptor beta chain was captured by sequencing in a study of blood T cell repertoires in COVID-19. On the study more broadly: Acute-phase and convalescent COVID-19 samples originated in the United States, Italy and Spain. T cells, B-cell-depleted T cells, or PBMCs provided the cDNA or gDNA that served as material.

J was trimmed by 11 bases and V by 5 bases; bases with no gene match: 9. Per the germline V gene, CDR1 is MDHEN and CDR2 is SYDVKM. The CDR3 contains 13 residues. Generated by immunoSEQ multiplex PCR, the TCRdb table keeps only in-frame clones and is missing some. Of roughly 220,000 clones listed, about 86% are singletons. Enrolled through a virtual design, the participants were between about 18 and 89 years of age and came from around 25 US areas. The chain has TRBV28 and TRBJ1-1, with TRBD1 matching over 9 bases. Sequencing was carried out using PBMCs or T cells enriched from blood (not recorded which). The TCR was taken from a woman aged 50 to 60 with acute COVID-19. As DNA, the CDR3 is TGTGCCAGCAGTCTTACAGGGGGCGCGACTGCTTTCTTT. Its protein product is CASSLTGGATAFF.